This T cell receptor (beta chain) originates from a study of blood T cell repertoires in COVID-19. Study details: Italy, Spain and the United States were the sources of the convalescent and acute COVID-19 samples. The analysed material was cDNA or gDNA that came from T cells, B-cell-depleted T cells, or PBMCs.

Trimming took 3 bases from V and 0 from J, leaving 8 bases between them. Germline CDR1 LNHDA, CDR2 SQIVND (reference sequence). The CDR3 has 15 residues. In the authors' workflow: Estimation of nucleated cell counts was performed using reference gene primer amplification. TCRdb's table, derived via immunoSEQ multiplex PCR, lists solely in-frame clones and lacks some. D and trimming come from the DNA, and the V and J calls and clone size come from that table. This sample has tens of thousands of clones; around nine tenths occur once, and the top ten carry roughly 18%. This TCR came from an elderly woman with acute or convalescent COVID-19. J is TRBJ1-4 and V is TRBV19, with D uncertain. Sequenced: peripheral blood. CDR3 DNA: TGTGCCAGTAGTATCACTCGTGCAACTAATGAAAAACTGTTTTTT. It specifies CASSITRATNEKLFF.